Listed here are 18 T cell receptor beta chains from one sample, sequenced in a study of response to subunit inactivated influenza vaccine. Via MiXCR, TCRdb re-called the RT-PCR reads, giving one row per CDR3 protein. The sample has about 580,000 distinct CDR3 sequences; 11% to 15% are singletons. Here the sequenced sample was PBMCs from blood, taken 11 to 12 days after vaccination. The source is a man aged 50 to 60 who received an inactivated influenza vaccine.

This chain links TRBV24-1 with TRBJ2-2; no reliable D call. The CDR3 extends over 15 amino acids. V was clipped by 10 bases and J by 0 bases, with 14 bases between them. The germline gives CDR1 KGHDR, CDR2 SFDVKD. CDR3 amino acids: CATPPRLANTGELFF. The CDR3 nucleotides read TGTGCCACTCCCCCCCGGCTCGCGAACACCGGGGAGCTGTTTTTT.

This clonotype has just a few counts. The chain recombines TRBV5-1 with TRBJ2-2; D uncertain. Germline values: CDR1 SGHRS, CDR2 YFSETQ. Trimming took off 0 bases at V and 0 bases at J, with 6 bases between the two ends. The CDR3 sequence is 15 residues long. CDR3 sequence: CASSLDTSNTGELFF. In nucleotides, the CDR3 is TGCGCCAGCAGCTTGGACACCTCGAACACCGGGGAGCTGTTTTTT.

V gene TRBV20-1 combines with J gene TRBJ2-7, with 8 positions matching TRBD2. The germline V gene has CDR1 DFQATT and CDR2 SNEGSKA (reference sequence). This CDR3 region has 14 residues. With V trimmed by 6 bases and J by 5 bases, 12 bases remained unmatched. The CDR3 reads CSATGLAFVHEQYF. The CDR3 DNA reads as TGCAGTGCAACAGGACTAGCTTTCGTCCACGAGCAGTACTTC.

This clonotype was seen more than once but under ten times. The chain links TRBV7-6 to TRBJ2-1; possibly TRBD1 for D (5 bases). This CDR3 has 14 amino acids. Germline V lookup: CDR1 SGHVS, CDR2 FNYEAQ. The ends were cut back, 0 bases at V and 4 bases at J, with 7 bases in the middle. The CDR3 nucleotides read TGTGCCAGCAGCTTAGCACAGGCGTACAATGAGCAGTTCTTC. Its translation: CASSLAQAYNEQFF.

CDR3 coding DNA: TGCAGTGCGGAGGACAGTAATTCACCCCTCCACTTT. This gives the protein CSAEDSNSPLHF. The genes are TRBV20-1 and TRBJ1-6, with D perhaps matching TRBD1 (6 bases). The CDR3 is 12 amino acids. V dropped 6 bases and J dropped 6 bases, with 9 bases sitting between them. The germline CDR1 and CDR2 sequences are DFQATT and SNEGSKA (reference sequence).

This chain connects TRBV20-1 to TRBJ2-7; D not resolved. The V gene lost 1 base and the J gene lost 5 bases, with 9 bases spanning the gap. The CDR3 contains 12 residues. CDR1 and CDR2 from the germline V gene are DFQATT and SNEGSKA (reference sequence). CDR3 loop: CSARVLDDEQYF. CDR3 DNA: TGCAGTGCTAGAGTTTTGGACGACGAGCAGTACTTC.

The V gene is TRBV6-1, the J gene TRBJ2-7; D is possibly TRBD1 or TRBD2 (5 bases each). This CDR3 is 15 amino acids long. CDR1 is MNHNS and CDR2 is SASEGT in the germline V gene. V lost 6 bases and J 3 bases, leaving 18 bases between the germline ends. The CDR3 DNA is TGTGCCAGCAGCCGGGGACGGACGAACCTCTACGAGCAGTACTTC. Protein product: CASSRGRTNLYEQYF.

This clonotype was counted between two and nine times. This chain links TRBV9 with TRBJ2-3; D is uncertain. The CDR3 spans 15 residues. V lost 0 bases to trimming and J lost 4 bases, with 12 bases between them. Germline V gives CDR1 SGDLS, CDR2 YYNGEE. For the CDR3, the DNA is TGTGCCAGCAGCGTAGCGCCAACGACCTCAGATACGCAGTATTTT. Translating gives CASSVAPTTSDTQYF.

V and J are TRBV6-1 and TRBJ2-7, with TRBD1 matching over 9 bases. The junction had 11 bases not matched to a gene; V was cut back by 11 bases and J by 0 bases. The germline V gene has CDR1 MNHNS and CDR2 SASEGT. The CDR3 runs 15 residues. As DNA, the CDR3 is TGTGCCTCCAACACAGGGGGCCAGAGCTCCTACGAGCAGTACTTC. Its translation: CASNTGGQSSYEQYF.

The chain employs TRBV27 and TRBJ2-7; possibly TRBD1 for D (6 bases). CDR1 is MNHEY, CDR2 SMNVEV, per germline (reference sequence). Trimming took off 3 bases at V and 6 bases at J, with 12 bases between the two ends. The CDR3 extends over 13 amino acids. CDR3 bases: TGTGCCAGCAGTTTTCAGGGGATTGGCGAGCAGTACTTC. This gives the protein CASSFQGIGEQYF.

This chain links TRBV20-1 with TRBJ2-7, with TRBD1 identical over 9 bases. CDR3 length: 14 amino acids. The germline CDR1 and CDR2 sequences are DFQATT and SNEGSKA (reference sequence). The V gene end was trimmed by 2 bases and the J gene end by 4 bases; junction bases not matched to a gene: 6. The CDR3 here is CSARSQTGGYEQYF. The CDR3 DNA sequence: TGCAGTGCTAGATCACAGACAGGGGGTTACGAGCAGTACTTC.

This sequence joins TRBV7-2 and TRBJ1-1; 9 bases align to TRBD1. With 5 bases clipped from V and 0 bases from J, the junction kept 4 bases outside the gene matches. Germline V gene data show CDR1 as SGHTA and CDR2 as FQGNSA. The CDR3 extends over 15 amino acids. The CDR3 spells CASSPGQGLNTEAFF. In DNA, the CDR3 is TGTGCCAGCAGCCCGGGACAGGGATTGAACACTGAAGCTTTCTTT.

The CDR3 loop is CASSLFGGGAYETQYF. The CDR3 DNA is TGTGCCAGCAGTTTATTCGGCGGGGGGGCCTATGAGACCCAGTACTTC. The chain has TRBV27 and TRBJ2-5; 9 positions match TRBD2. Germline CDR1 MNHEY, CDR2 SMNVEV (reference sequence). The CDR3 is 16 amino acids. Germline trimming cut 1 base from V and 5 bases from J; bases unmatched to any gene: 8.

This clonotype has just a few counts. The J gene is TRBJ2-2, the V gene TRBV18; perhaps D is TRBD1 or TRBD2 (5 bases each). V lost 6 bases, J lost 2 bases, and 10 bases lay in between. The V gene's germline CDR1 is KGHSH and CDR2 LQKENI. This CDR3 has 14 residues. CDR3 DNA: TGTGCCAGCTCGGGGACCTCTAACACCGGGGAGCTGTTTTTT. Its translation: CASSGTSNTGELFF. Variable domain in full (rest from reference TRBV18 and TRBJ2-2): NAGVMQNPRHLVRRRGQEARLRCSPMKGHSHVYWYRQLPEEGLKFMVYLQKENIIDESGMPKERFSAEFPKEGPSILRIQQVVRGDSAAYFCASSGTSNTGELFFGEGSRLTVL.

This clonotype was counted only a few times. The rearrangement links TRBV6-2 or TRBV6-3 to TRBJ2-3, with 7 positions matching TRBD1. Trimming at V came to 5 bases and at J to 2 bases, leaving 13 bases not matched to a gene. Per the germline V gene, CDR1 is MNHEY and CDR2 is SVGEGT. The CDR3 is 17 amino acids. The CDR3 protein is CASSTNDRDRFTDTQYF. The CDR3 DNA reads TGTGCCAGCAGTACTAACGACAGGGACCGCTTCACAGATACGCAGTATTTT.

The sample holds a few counts of this clonotype. This chain links TRBV5-1 with TRBJ2-7, with D possibly matching TRBD1 (5 bases). In germline, CDR1 is SGHRS, CDR2 YFSETQ. The length of the CDR3 is 15 residues. Trimming stripped 4 bases from V and 1 base from J, with 15 bases between. CDR3 nucleotides: TGCGCCAGCAGCAGGTTAACGGACAAATCCTACGAGCAGTACTTC. This encodes CASSRLTDKSYEQYF.

This sequence joins TRBV29-1 and TRBJ2-7; the D is unclear. With 3 bases removed from V and 6 bases from J, the gap between germline ends came to 12 bases. Germline lookup yields CDR1 SQVTM and CDR2 ANQGSEA. The CDR3 contains 12 residues. CDR3 region: CSVDRGLGEQYF. In DNA form, the CDR3 reads TGCAGCGTTGATCGAGGCCTTGGCGAGCAGTACTTC.

The genes are TRBV20-1 and TRBJ2-1; either TRBD1 or TRBD2 may fit D (5 bases each). Per germline, CDR1 DFQATT and CDR2 SNEGSKA (reference sequence). The CDR3 extends over 14 amino acids. Trimming cost V 6 bases and J 3 bases, with 15 bases left between them. This CDR3 is CSAPGYRGYNEQFF. DNA of the CDR3: TGCAGTGCCCCGGGGTATAGGGGCTACAATGAGCAGTTCTTC.